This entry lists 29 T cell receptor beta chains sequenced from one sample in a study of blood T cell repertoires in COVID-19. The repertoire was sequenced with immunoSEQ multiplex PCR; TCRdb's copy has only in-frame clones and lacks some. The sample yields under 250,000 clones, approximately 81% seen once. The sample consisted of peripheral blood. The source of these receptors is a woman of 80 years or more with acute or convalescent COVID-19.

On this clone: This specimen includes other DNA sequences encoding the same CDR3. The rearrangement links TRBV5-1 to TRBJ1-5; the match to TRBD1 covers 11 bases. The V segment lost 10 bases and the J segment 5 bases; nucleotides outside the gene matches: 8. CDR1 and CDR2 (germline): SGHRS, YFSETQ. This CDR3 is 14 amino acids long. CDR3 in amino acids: CASRRGQGDQPQHF. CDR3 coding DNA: TGCGCCTCGAGGAGGGGACAGGGGGATCAGCCCCAGCATTTT.

CDR3 nucleotides: TGTGCCAGCAGCACGACTAGCGGGAGGCCGGGGAACACCGGGGAGCTGTTTTTT. It specifies CASSTTSGRPGNTGELFF. The V call is TRBV7-3, the J call TRBJ2-2; 13 bases match TRBD2. The CDR3 has 18 amino acids. After removal of 5 bases from V and 1 base from J, the junction contained 7 bases not matched to a gene. CDR1 and CDR2 (germline): SGHTA, FQGTGA.

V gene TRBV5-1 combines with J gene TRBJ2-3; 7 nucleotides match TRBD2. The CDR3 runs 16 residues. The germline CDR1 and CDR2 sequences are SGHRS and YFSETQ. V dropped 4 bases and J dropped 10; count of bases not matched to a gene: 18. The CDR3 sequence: CASSARTGSWRGSQYF. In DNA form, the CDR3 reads TGCGCCAGCAGCGCCCGGACGGGTTCTTGGCGGGGGTCGCAGTATTTT.

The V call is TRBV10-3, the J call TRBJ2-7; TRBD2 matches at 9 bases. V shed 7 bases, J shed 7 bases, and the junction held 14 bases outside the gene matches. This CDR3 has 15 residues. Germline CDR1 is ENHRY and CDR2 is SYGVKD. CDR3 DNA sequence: TGTGCCATCAATCCGACTAGCGGCGCGGTTGGGGAGCAGTACTTC. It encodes CAINPTSGAVGEQYF.

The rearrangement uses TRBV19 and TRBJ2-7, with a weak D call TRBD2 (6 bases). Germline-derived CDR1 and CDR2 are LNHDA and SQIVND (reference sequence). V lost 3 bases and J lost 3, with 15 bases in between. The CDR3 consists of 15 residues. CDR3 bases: TGTGCCAGTAGTATCCTATGGGGGGTAAACTACGAGCAGTACTTC. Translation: CASSILWGVNYEQYF. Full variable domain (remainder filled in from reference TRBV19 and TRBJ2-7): DGGITQSPKYLFRKEGQNVTLSCEQNLNHDAMYWYRQDPGQGLRLIYYSQIVNDFQKGDIAEGYSVSREKKESFPLTVTSAQKNPTAFYLCASSILWGVNYEQYFGPGTRLTVT.

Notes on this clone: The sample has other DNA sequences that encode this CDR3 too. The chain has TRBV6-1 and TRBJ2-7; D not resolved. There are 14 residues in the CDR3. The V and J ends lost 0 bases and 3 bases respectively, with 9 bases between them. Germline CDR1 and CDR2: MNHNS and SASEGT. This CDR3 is CASSEALAVYEQYF. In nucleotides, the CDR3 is TGTGCCAGCAGTGAAGCGCTGGCAGTCTACGAGCAGTACTTC.

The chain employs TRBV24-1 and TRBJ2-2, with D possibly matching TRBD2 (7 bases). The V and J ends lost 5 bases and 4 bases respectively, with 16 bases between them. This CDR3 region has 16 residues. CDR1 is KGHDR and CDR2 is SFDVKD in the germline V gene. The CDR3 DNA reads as TGTGCCACCAGTGCCCCCGCGGGGGCGGGCACCGGGGAGCTGTTTTTT. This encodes CATSAPAGAGTGELFF.

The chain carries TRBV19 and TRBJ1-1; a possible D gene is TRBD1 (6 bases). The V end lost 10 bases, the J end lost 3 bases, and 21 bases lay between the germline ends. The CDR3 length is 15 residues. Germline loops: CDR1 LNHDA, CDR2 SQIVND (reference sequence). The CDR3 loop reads CATKGGPGADTEAFF. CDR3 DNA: TGTGCCACCAAAGGAGGACCAGGGGCAGACACTGAAGCTTTCTTT. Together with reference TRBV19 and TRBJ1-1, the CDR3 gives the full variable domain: DGGITQSPKYLFRKEGQNVTLSCEQNLNHDAMYWYRQDPGQGLRLIYYSQIVNDFQKGDIAEGYSVSREKKESFPLTVTSAQKNPTAFYLCATKGGPGADTEAFFGQGTRLTVV.

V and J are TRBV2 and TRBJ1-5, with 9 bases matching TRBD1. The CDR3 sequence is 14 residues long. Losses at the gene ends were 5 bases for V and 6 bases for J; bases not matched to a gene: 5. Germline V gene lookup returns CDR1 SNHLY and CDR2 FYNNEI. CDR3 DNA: TGTGCCAGCAGTATCCAGACAGGGGGTCAGCCCCAGCATTTT. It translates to CASSIQTGGQPQHF.

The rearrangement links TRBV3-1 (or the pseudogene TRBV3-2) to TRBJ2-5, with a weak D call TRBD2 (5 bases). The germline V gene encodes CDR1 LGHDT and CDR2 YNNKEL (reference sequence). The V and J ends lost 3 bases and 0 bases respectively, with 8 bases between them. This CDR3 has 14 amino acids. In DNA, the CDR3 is TGTGCCAGCAGCCACCCCGGGAACCAAGAGACCCAGTACTTC. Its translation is CASSHPGNQETQYF.

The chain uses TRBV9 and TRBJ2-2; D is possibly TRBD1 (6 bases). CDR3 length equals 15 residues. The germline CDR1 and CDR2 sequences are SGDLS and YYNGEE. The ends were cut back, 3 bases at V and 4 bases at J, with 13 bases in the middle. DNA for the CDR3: TGTGCCAGCAGCGCATCCTTACAGGGCACCGGGGAGCTGTTTTTT. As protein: CASSASLQGTGELFF.

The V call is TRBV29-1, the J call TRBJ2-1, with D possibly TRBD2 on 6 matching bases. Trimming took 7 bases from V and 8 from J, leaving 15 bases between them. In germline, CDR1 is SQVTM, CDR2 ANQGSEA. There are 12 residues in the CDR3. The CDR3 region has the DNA TGCAGCGCGACTACTAGCTCCCATGAGCAGTTCTTC. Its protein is CSATTSSHEQFF.

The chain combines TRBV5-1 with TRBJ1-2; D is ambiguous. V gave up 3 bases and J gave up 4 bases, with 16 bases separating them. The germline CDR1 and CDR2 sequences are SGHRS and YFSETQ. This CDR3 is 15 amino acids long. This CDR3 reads CASSSDLQLPYGYTF. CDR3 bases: TGCGCCAGCAGCTCCGACCTACAGCTTCCCTATGGCTACACCTTC.

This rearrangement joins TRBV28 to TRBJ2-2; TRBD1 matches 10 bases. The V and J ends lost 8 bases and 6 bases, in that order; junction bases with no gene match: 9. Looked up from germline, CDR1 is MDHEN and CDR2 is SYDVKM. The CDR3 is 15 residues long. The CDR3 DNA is TGTGCCAGCTCTCCCGGGACAGGGGTGTCCGGGGAGCTGTTTTTT. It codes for CASSPGTGVSGELFF. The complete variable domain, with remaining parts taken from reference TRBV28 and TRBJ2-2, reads DVKVTQSSRYLVKRTGEKVFLECVQDMDHENMFWYRQDPGLGLRLIYFSYDVKMKEKGDIPEGYSVSREKKERFSLILESASTNQTSMYLCASSPGTGVSGELFFGEGSRLTVL.

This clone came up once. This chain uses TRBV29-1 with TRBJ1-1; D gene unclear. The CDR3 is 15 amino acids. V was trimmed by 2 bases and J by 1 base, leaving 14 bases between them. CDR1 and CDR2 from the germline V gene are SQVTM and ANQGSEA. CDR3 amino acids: CSVEPFGLQNTEAFF. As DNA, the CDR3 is TGCAGCGTTGAACCCTTCGGACTTCAGAACACTGAAGCTTTCTTT.

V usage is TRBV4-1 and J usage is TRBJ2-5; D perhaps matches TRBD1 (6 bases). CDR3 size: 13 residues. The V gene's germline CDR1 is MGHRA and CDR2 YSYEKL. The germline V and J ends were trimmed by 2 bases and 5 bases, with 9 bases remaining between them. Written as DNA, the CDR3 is TGCGCCAGCAGCCAAACAGGGTTGGAGACCCAGTACTTC. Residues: CASSQTGLETQYF.

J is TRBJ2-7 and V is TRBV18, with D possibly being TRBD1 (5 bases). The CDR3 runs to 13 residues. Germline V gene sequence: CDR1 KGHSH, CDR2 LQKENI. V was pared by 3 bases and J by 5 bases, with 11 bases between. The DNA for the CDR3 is TGTGCCAGCTCACCCATGACAGCTAACGAGCAGTACTTC. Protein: CASSPMTANEQYF.

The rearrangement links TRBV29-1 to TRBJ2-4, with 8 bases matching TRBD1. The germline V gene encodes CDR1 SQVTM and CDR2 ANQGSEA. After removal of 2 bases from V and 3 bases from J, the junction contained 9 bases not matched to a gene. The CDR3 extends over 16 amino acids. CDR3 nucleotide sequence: TGCAGCGTTGAACGCGGGACAGGCCCTTTCAAAAACATTCAGTACTTC. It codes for CSVERGTGPFKNIQYF.

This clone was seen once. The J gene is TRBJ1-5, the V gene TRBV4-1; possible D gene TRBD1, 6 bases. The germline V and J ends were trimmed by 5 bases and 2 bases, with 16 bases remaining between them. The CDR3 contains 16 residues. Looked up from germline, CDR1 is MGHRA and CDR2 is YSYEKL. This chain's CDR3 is CASSGQFSAGNQPQHF. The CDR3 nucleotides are TGCGCCAGCAGCGGACAGTTCTCGGCTGGCAATCAGCCCCAGCATTTT.

CDR3 residues: CASSHFQWETEAFF. The CDR3 nucleotides read TGTGCCAGCAGTCACTTCCAGTGGGAGACTGAAGCTTTCTTT. The V and J genes are TRBV3-1 (or the pseudogene TRBV3-2) and TRBJ1-1; D unresolved. CDR3 length: 14 amino acids. V lost 6 bases, J lost 5 bases, and 16 bases lay in between. Germline CDR1 LGHDT, CDR2 YNNKEL (reference sequence).

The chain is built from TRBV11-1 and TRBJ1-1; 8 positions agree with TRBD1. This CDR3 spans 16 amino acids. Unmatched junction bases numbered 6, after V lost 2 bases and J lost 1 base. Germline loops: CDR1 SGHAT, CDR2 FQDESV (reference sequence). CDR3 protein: CASSLFGQGRNTEAFF. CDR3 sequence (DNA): TGTGCCAGCAGCTTATTTGGACAGGGCCGGAACACTGAAGCTTTCTTT.

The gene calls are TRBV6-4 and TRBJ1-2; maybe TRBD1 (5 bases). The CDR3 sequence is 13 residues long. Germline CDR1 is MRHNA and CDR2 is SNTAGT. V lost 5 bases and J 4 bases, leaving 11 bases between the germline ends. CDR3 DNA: TGTGCCAGCAGTCCGGACATTCTCTATGGCTACACCTTC. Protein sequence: CASSPDILYGYTF.

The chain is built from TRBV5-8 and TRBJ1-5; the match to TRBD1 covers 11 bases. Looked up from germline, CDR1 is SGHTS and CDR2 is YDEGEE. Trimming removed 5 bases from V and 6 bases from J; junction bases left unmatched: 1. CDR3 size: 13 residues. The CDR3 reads CASRGTGGQPQHF. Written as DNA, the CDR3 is TGTGCCAGCAGAGGGACAGGGGGTCAGCCCCAGCATTTT. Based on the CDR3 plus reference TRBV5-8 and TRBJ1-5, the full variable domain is EAGVTQSPTHLIKTRGQQATLRCSPISGHTSVYWYQQALGLGLQFLLWYDEGEERNRGNFPPRFSGRQFPNYSSELNVNALELEDSALYLCASRGTGGQPQHFGDGTRLSIL.

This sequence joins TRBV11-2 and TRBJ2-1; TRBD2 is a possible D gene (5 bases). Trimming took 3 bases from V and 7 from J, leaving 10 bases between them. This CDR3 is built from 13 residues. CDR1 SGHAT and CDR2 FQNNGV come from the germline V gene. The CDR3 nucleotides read TGTGCCAGCAGCTTCATTACGGGAAATGAGCAGTTCTTC. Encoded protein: CASSFITGNEQFF.

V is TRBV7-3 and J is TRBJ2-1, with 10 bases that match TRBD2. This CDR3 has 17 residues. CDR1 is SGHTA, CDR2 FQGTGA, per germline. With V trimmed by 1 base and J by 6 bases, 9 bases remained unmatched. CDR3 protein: CASSLRASGGIGNEQFF. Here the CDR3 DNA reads TGTGCCAGCAGCTTAAGGGCTAGCGGGGGAATCGGCAATGAGCAGTTCTTC.

CDR3 residues: CASSQGVEQFF. The CDR3 nucleotides are TGTGCCAGCAGCCAGGGGGTTGAGCAGTTCTTC. This chain uses TRBV6-5 with TRBJ2-1, with 7 positions matching TRBD1. Per germline, CDR1 MNHEY and CDR2 SVGAGI. The CDR3 is 11 residues long. The V gene end was trimmed by 6 bases and the J gene end by 9 bases; junction bases not matched to a gene: 2.

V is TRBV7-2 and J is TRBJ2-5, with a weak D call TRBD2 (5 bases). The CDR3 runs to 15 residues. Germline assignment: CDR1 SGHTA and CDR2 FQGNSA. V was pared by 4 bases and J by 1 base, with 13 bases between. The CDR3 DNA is TGTGCCAGCAGCTACACTAGGGCGGGCCAAGAGACCCAGTACTTC. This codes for CASSYTRAGQETQYF.

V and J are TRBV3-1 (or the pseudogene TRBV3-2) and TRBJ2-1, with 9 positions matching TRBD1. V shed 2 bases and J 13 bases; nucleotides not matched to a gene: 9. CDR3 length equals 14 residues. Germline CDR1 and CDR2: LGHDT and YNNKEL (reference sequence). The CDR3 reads CASSQPPDRGIQFF. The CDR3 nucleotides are TGTGCCAGCAGCCAACCCCCCGACAGGGGGATACAGTTCTTC.

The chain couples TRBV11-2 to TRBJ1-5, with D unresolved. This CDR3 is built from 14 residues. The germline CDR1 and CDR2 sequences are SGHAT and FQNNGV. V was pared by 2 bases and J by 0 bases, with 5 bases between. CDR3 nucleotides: TGTGCCAGCAGCTTATACGGTAGCAATCAGCCCCAGCATTTT. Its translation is CASSLYGSNQPQHF.